The 23 T cell receptor beta chains listed next were all sequenced from one sample in a study of memory CD4+ T cells and cytomegalovirus serostatus. Single viable CD3+CD4+CD8-CD45RO+ cells were sorted as the memory CD4+ T cells. Measured with immunoSEQ multiplex PCR; TCRdb has only the in-frame clones, and not every one. The sample yields about 61,000 clones, roughly 80% seen once. Specimen: memory CD4+ T cells from blood. These receptors were taken from an adult in good health and CMV-seronegative.

The CDR3 is CASSQGGIEQYF. CDR3 nucleotides: TGTGCCAGCAGCCAAGGTGGGATCGAGCAGTACTTC. The chain employs TRBV14 and TRBJ2-7; D is undetermined. The ends were cut back, 1 base at V and 6 bases at J, with 7 bases in the middle. The CDR3 covers 12 residues. CDR1 is SGHDN and CDR2 is FVKESK in the germline V gene.

The V call is TRBV6-6, the J call TRBJ2-7; a weak D match, TRBD2 (6 bases). Trimming removed 0 bases at V and 2 bases at J, with 14 bases between. Germline CDR1 MNHNY, CDR2 SVGAGI (reference sequence). The CDR3 has 16 amino acids. DNA for the CDR3: TGTGCCAGCAGTTACTCCGGTAGTCCTAGCGCCTACGAGCAGTACTTC. This gives the protein CASSYSGSPSAYEQYF.

The chain combines TRBV30 with TRBJ1-4; D gene unclear. The CDR3 loop spans 14 amino acids. Trimming took 1 base from V and 0 from J, leaving 6 bases between them. Germline V gives CDR1 GTSNPN, CDR2 SVGIG (reference sequence). CDR3 loop: CAWSAQATNEKLFF. As DNA, the CDR3 is TGTGCCTGGAGTGCCCAGGCAACTAATGAAAAACTGTTTTTT.

This sequence joins TRBV4-1 and TRBJ1-2; D is perhaps TRBD1 (5 bases). Germline CDR1 is MGHRA and CDR2 is YSYEKL. The length of the CDR3 is 16 residues. The germline V and J ends were trimmed by 2 bases and 5 bases, with 18 bases remaining between them. The CDR3 region is CASSQPSRGVLYGYTF. CDR3 in DNA: TGCGCCAGCAGCCAACCCTCTCGGGGGGTTCTATATGGCTACACCTTC.

V is TRBV15 and J is TRBJ2-5; D unclear. Germline V gene lookup returns CDR1 LNHNV and CDR2 YYDKDF (reference sequence). Trimming stripped 5 bases from V and 2 bases from J, with 15 bases between. The CDR3 runs 15 residues. This chain's CDR3 is CATSLGGGDQETQYF. The CDR3 DNA reads as TGTGCCACCAGCCTTGGCGGTGGGGATCAAGAGACCCAGTACTTC.

The rearrangement links TRBV28 to TRBJ1-2; TRBD1 aligns across 9 bases. Germline V gene data show CDR1 as MDHEN and CDR2 as SYDVKM. J lost 7 bases, V lost 2 bases, and 8 bases had no gene match. The CDR3 sequence is 15 residues long. The CDR3 here is CASSLTGTGSGGYTF. CDR3 nucleotides: TGTGCCAGCAGTTTAACCGGGACAGGGAGTGGTGGCTACACCTTC.

This chain joins TRBV5-1 and TRBJ2-5; 11 positions agree with TRBD1. Looked up from germline, CDR1 is SGHRS and CDR2 is YFSETQ. There are 16 residues in the CDR3. V was pared by 3 bases and J by 3 bases, with 7 bases of the junction left unmatched. In DNA form, the CDR3 reads TGCGCCAGCAGCTACCAAAGGACAGGGGGCGAAGAGACCCAGTACTTC. Translated: CASSYQRTGGEETQYF.

The V gene is TRBV19, the J gene TRBJ1-2; D call uncertain. Per the germline V gene, CDR1 is LNHDA and CDR2 is SQIVND (reference sequence). There are 13 residues in the CDR3. Between the trimmed V and J ends, which lost 6 bases and 8 bases, there was a span of 16 bases. The CDR3 protein is CASRGPGPWGYTF. The CDR3 bases are TGTGCCAGTAGGGGCCCCGGTCCTTGGGGCTACACCTTC.

V is TRBV18 and J is TRBJ2-3, with 8 bases that match TRBD1. The CDR3 covers 17 residues. Germline V lookup: CDR1 KGHSH, CDR2 LQKENI. V gave up 3 bases and J gave up 2 bases; unmatched junction bases: 10. The chain's CDR3 is CASSPKDPTGVTDTQYF. In nucleotides, the CDR3 is TGTGCCAGCTCACCCAAAGACCCGACAGGGGTCACAGATACGCAGTATTTT.

The chain carries TRBV6-6 and TRBJ1-1, with 7 bases that match TRBD1. V gave up 4 bases and J gave up 5 bases; unmatched junction bases: 4. The germline CDR1 and CDR2 sequences are MNHNY and SVGAGI (reference sequence). The CDR3 covers 13 residues. The CDR3 nucleotides are TGTGCCAGCAGTTCATCAGGGGGTACTGAAGCTTTCTTT. It translates to CASSSSGGTEAFF.

This clone appeared a single time. J is TRBJ2-1 and V is TRBV10-3; TRBD2 agrees at 10 bases. The V and J ends lost 10 bases and 5 bases, in that order; junction bases with no gene match: 14. The CDR3 is 16 amino acids. The V gene's germline CDR1 is ENHRY and CDR2 SYGVKD. In nucleotides, the CDR3 is TGTGCCAATTCCGGGACTAGCGCCTCCCCGGACAATGAGCAGTTCTTC. This codes for CANSGTSASPDNEQFF.

This chain connects TRBV6-6 to TRBJ2-1; the D gene is possibly TRBD1 (6 bases). The CDR3 sequence is 13 residues long. Germline V lookup: CDR1 MNHNY, CDR2 SVGAGI (reference sequence). With 5 bases removed from V and 8 bases from J, the gap between germline ends came to 13 bases. In DNA, the CDR3 is TGTGCCAGCAGTGCTCCGGGACAAGATGAGCAGTTCTTC. Protein product: CASSAPGQDEQFF.

This clone is a singleton in its sample. This sequence joins TRBV7-6 and TRBJ2-7, with D maybe TRBD1 (5 bases). The CDR3 loop spans 13 amino acids. Germline CDR1 reads SGHVS; CDR2 reads FNYEAQ. Trimming left V 4 bases short and J 3 bases short, with 10 bases between. The DNA of the CDR3 is TGTGCCAGCAGCTCAAGGGGCGGCTACGAGCAGTACTTC. Encoded protein: CASSSRGGYEQYF.

The rearrangement links TRBV25-1 to TRBJ1-2; D is uncertain. CDR3 length: 13 residues. Germline CDR1 and CDR2: MGHDK and SYGVNS. The germline V and J ends were trimmed by 2 bases and 6 bases, with 10 bases remaining between them. CDR3 nucleotide sequence: TGTGCCAGCAGTGAAGACCCGGTAGATGGCTACACCTTC. Protein: CASSEDPVDGYTF.

The chain is built from TRBV30 and TRBJ1-1; D may be TRBD1 (5 bases). The germline V gene has CDR1 GTSNPN and CDR2 SVGIG (reference sequence). This CDR3 is built from 13 residues. V dropped 3 bases and J dropped 1 base, with 9 bases sitting between them. The CDR3 region is CAWRGGWNTEAFF. For the CDR3, the DNA is TGTGCCTGGAGGGGGGGTTGGAACACTGAAGCTTTCTTT.

This chain links TRBV28 with TRBJ1-1; D is ambiguous. The V gene lost 6 bases and the J gene lost 7 bases, with 15 bases spanning the gap. The CDR3 consists of 13 residues. Looked up from germline, CDR1 is MDHEN and CDR2 is SYDVKM. CDR3 amino acids: CASSRRALIEAFF. The CDR3 coding sequence is TGTGCCAGCAGCCGCCGGGCCCTTATTGAAGCTTTCTTT.

The chain carries TRBV21-1 and TRBJ1-5. TRBV21-1 is designated a pseudogene. CDR3 length equals 18 residues. CDR3 coding DNA: TGTGCCAGCAGCAAATTTGACGAAAACCCGGGGAGCAATCAGCCCCAGCATTTT. It specifies CASSKFDENPGSNQPQHF.

J is TRBJ2-7 and V is TRBV20-1; D not resolved. This CDR3 has 11 residues. In germline, CDR1 is DFQATT, CDR2 SNEGSKA (reference sequence). Trimming shortened V by 2 bases and J by 5 bases, and 7 bases separated the two germline ends. CDR3 coding DNA: TGCAGTGCTAGATGGGTCCACGAGCAGTACTTC. It specifies CSARWVHEQYF.

The V gene is TRBV29-1, the J gene TRBJ2-7; the match to TRBD1 covers 8 bases. This CDR3 is built from 13 residues. The germline V gene encodes CDR1 SQVTM and CDR2 ANQGSEA. With 5 bases clipped from V and 5 bases from J, the junction kept 8 bases outside the gene matches. Written as DNA, the CDR3 is TGCAGCGTTCTAGGGACAGGCTACGACGAGCAGTACTTC. Its protein is CSVLGTGYDEQYF.

V gene TRBV5-1 combines with J gene TRBJ1-2; 11 bases map to TRBD1. Germline V gives CDR1 SGHRS, CDR2 YFSETQ. V lost 0 bases, J lost 5 bases, and 9 bases stayed unmatched. The CDR3 extends over 17 amino acids. The CDR3 loop is CASSLDGQGAFEYGYTF. DNA of the CDR3: TGCGCCAGCAGCTTGGATGGACAGGGGGCTTTCGAGTATGGCTACACCTTC.

V is TRBV2 and J is TRBJ2-7; no clear D. CDR3 length: 14 residues. The V end was cut by 0 bases, the J end by 7 bases, with 13 bases between. Germline CDR1 SNHLY, CDR2 FYNNEI. The DNA for the CDR3 is TGTGCCAGCAGTGAAGCGCGCGACATCCGAGAGCAGTACTTC. Translating it yields CASSEARDIREQYF. Complete variable domain (other parts from reference TRBV2 and TRBJ2-7): EPEVTQTPSHQVTQMGQEVILRCVPISNHLYFYWYRQILGQKVEFLVSFYNNEISEKSEIFDDQFSVERPDGSNFTLKIRSTKLEDSAMYFCASSEARDIREQYFGPGTRLTVT.

The rearrangement links TRBV5-1 to TRBJ2-1; D not resolved. V lost 0 bases to trimming and J lost 9 bases, with 7 bases between them. CDR3 size: 12 residues. The germline CDR1 and CDR2 sequences are SGHRS and YFSETQ. DNA for the CDR3: TGCGCCAGCAGCTTGGAGGTGGGTGAGCAGTTCTTC. Encoded protein: CASSLEVGEQFF.

This clone was counted once. The chain recombines TRBV19 with TRBJ1-1; D uncertain. The CDR3 contains 13 residues. Germline V gives CDR1 LNHDA, CDR2 SQIVND (reference sequence). Trimming removed 0 bases at V and 5 bases at J, with 7 bases between. CDR3 coding DNA: TGTGCCAGTAGTATAGATTGGAGAACTGAAGCTTTCTTT. Translated: CASSIDWRTEAFF.